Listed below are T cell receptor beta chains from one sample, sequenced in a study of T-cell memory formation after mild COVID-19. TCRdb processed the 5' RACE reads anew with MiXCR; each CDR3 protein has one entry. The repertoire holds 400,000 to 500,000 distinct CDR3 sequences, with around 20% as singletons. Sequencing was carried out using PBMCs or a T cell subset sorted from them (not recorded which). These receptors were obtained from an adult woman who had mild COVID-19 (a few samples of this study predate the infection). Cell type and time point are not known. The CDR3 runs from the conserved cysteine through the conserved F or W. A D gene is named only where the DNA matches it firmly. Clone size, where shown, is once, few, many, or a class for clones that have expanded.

DNA: TGTGCCAGCAGCCAAGAGCGACTAGCGGGGTCTGAGGAGACCCAGTACTTC; CDR3: CASSQERLAGSEETQYF; D: TRBD2; size: NA; V: TRBV3-1; J: TRBJ2-5
DNA: TGTGCCAGCATGGGAGACAGGGAGTACGCGACCCAGTACTTC; CDR3: CASMGDREYATQYF; D: TRBD1; size: NA; V: TRBV12-3/TRBV12-4; J: TRBJ2-5
DNA: TGTGCCAGCAGCAATGGCTATGGGGTCGGGCGAGCTTTCTTT; CDR3: CASSNGYGVGRAFF; D: NA; size: once; V: TRBV27; J: TRBJ1-1
DNA: TGTGCCAGCAGTTTTCAGGGGGCCCGTAACACCGGGGAGCTGTTTTTT; CDR3: CASSFQGARNTGELFF; D: TRBD1; size: many; V: TRBV2; J: TRBJ2-2
DNA: TGTGCCAGCAGCTTGGAAACGGGACAGCTAAGGAATGAGCAGTTCTTC; CDR3: CASSLETGQLRNEQFF; D: TRBD1; size: NA; V: TRBV5-8; J: TRBJ2-1
DNA: TGCGCCAGCAGCAGACAGGGAGATGATTCACCCCTCCACTTT; CDR3: CASSRQGDDSPLHF; D: TRBD1; size: many; V: TRBV4-3; J: TRBJ1-6
DNA: TGTGCCAGCAGCTTGGGCGACAGGGAAGTCTTCGAGCAGTACTTC; CDR3: CASSLGDREVFEQYF; D: TRBD1; size: NA; V: TRBV5-6; J: TRBJ2-7
DNA: TGTGCCAGCAGCTCAGGGCCTCCTGAGAGGTCTGGCGAGCAGTACTTC; CDR3: CASSSGPPERSGEQYF; D: NA; size: NA; V: TRBV11-3; J: TRBJ2-7
DNA: TGTGCCAGCAGCTTACCAACTGGGAAAGAGACCCAGTACTTC; CDR3: CASSLPTGKETQYF; D: NA; size: NA; V: TRBV7-6; J: TRBJ2-5
DNA: TGTGCCAGCAGCGTAGCTAGCGGGAGGGTCCAAGAGACCCAGTACTTC; CDR3: CASSVASGRVQETQYF; D: TRBD2; size: NA; V: TRBV9; J: TRBJ2-5
DNA: TGTGCCAGCGCACAGGACAGGTCCGGGGCCAACGTCCTGACTTTC; CDR3: CASAQDRSGANVLTF; D: TRBD1; size: NA; V: TRBV6-2/TRBV6-3; J: TRBJ2-6
DNA: TGTGCCACCAGTGATCCTACCGGGACAGGCAAAAACATTCAGTACTTC; CDR3: CATSDPTGTGKNIQYF; D: TRBD1; size: few; V: TRBV24-1; J: TRBJ2-4
DNA: TGTGCCAGCGGGCGAGGGGATTACGAGCAGTACTTC; CDR3: CASGRGDYEQYF; D: NA; size: few; V: TRBV5-4; J: TRBJ2-7
DNA: TGTGCCTGGAGTGTTAGAGGGAGAGGTAAAGAGACCCAGTACTTC; CDR3: CAWSVRGRGKETQYF; D: NA; size: few; V: TRBV30; J: TRBJ2-5
DNA: TGCGCCAGCAGCCCCATCCAGGGCACTGAAGCTTTCTTT; CDR3: CASSPIQGTEAFF; D: NA; size: NA; V: TRBV5-1; J: TRBJ1-1
DNA: TGTGCCAGCAGCCGAACCAGGGGACTCGGCGGGGAGACCCAGTACTTC; CDR3: CASSRTRGLGGETQYF; D: NA; size: few; V: TRBV6-2/TRBV6-3; J: TRBJ2-5